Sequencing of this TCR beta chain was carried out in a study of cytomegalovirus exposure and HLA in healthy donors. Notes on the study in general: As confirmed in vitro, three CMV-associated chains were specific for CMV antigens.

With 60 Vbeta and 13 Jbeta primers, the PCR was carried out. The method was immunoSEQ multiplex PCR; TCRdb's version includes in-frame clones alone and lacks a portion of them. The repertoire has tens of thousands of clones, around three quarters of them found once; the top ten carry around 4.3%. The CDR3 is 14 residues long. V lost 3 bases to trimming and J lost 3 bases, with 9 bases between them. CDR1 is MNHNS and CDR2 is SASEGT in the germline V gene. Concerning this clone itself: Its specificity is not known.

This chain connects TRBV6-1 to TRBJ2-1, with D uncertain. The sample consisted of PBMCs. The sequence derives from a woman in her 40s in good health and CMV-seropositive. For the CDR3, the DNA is TGTGCCAGCAGTGATGAGCCCGACTACAATGAGCAGTTCTTC. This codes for CASSDEPDYNEQFF.